A single sample gave rise to the 4 T cell receptor beta chains below, sequenced in a study of CD8+CD57+ T cells in acquired aplastic anemia. Whole-study results and caveats: Among patients, total CD4+ and CD8+ pools exceeded CD8+CD57+ cells in diversity.

Patients who underwent sequencing had shown CD8+CD57+ cell expansion by flow cytometry. Genomic DNA acted as the template from which TCR beta VDJ combination and CDR3 sequence profiling were carried out. One entry per CDR3 protein results from TCRdb running MiXCR on the reads. The table has 15,000 to 25,000 distinct CDR3 sequences, approximately 37% seen once. No antigen has been assigned to these receptors. The sample taken for sequencing was CD8+CD57+ T cells sorted from PBMCs. Subset reported: bead-enriched CD8+CD57+ effector memory T cells from SAA patients. These receptors came from a human donor with aplastic anemia.

The chain recombines TRBV6-4 with TRBJ1-3; D unclear. The CDR3 is 12 amino acids. Germline CDR1 is MRHNA and CDR2 is SNTAGT. The V gene lost 6 bases and the J gene lost 9 bases, with 12 bases spanning the gap. The DNA for the CDR3 is TGTGCCAGCAGCGACGGCGGGAGCACCATATATTTT. This codes for CASSDGGSTIYF.

This clonotype occurred many times. The gene calls are TRBV20-1 and TRBJ2-3; 10 bases are a match to TRBD2. Looked up from germline, CDR1 is DFQATT and CDR2 is SNEGSKA (reference sequence). Losses at the gene ends were 5 bases for V and 3 bases for J; bases not matched to a gene: 8. The CDR3 covers 15 residues. The CDR3 protein is CSAGPSGRRTDTQYF. The CDR3 DNA reads TGCAGTGCTGGCCCTAGCGGGAGACGGACAGATACGCAGTATTTT.

This sequence joins TRBV5-1 and TRBJ1-6; 7 bases match TRBD1. With 4 bases clipped from V and 7 bases from J, the junction kept 8 bases outside the gene matches. This CDR3 has 15 amino acids. CDR1 is SGHRS and CDR2 is YFSETQ in the germline V gene. This chain's CDR3 is CASSPRDSENSPLHF. Written as DNA, the CDR3 is TGCGCCAGCAGCCCCCGGGACAGCGAAAATTCACCCCTCCACTTT.

The chain uses TRBV4-3 and TRBJ1-2; D is ambiguous. The germline V gene encodes CDR1 LGHNA and CDR2 YSLEER. The V end was cut by 0 bases, the J end by 4 bases, with 12 bases between. This CDR3 region has 15 residues. DNA for the CDR3: TGCGCCAGCAGCCAAGATCGGGGAGGGTTCTATGGCTACACCTTC. It specifies CASSQDRGGFYGYTF.